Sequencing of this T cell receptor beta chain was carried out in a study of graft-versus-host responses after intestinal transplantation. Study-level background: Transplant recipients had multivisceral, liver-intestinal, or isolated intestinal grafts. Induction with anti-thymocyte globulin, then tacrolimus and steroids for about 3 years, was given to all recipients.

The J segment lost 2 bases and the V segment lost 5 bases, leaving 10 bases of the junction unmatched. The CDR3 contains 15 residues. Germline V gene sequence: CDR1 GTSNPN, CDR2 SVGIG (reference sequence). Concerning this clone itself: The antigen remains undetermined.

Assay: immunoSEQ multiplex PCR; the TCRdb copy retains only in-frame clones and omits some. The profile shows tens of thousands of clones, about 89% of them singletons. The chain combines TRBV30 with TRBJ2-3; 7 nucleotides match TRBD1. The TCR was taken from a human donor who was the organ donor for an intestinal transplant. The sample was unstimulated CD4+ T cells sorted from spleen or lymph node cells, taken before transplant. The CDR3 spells CAWGTGEWNTDTQYF. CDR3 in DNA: TGTGCCTGGGGCACAGGGGAATGGAACACAGATACGCAGTATTTT.